Below, one TCR beta chain is given with its context. Its antigen is currently unknown. The source of the sample is a study of T cell responses to AZD1222 COVID-19 vaccine. The study, taken as a whole, reports: It should be noted that donors were predominantly white British and more often female, and clonal diversity was possibly underestimated.

Repertoires were generated with immunoSEQ multiplex PCR, while TCRdb's copy carries only in-frame clones and drops some. The sample shows some 170,000 clones, 94% of them seen only once. Deletions cut 0 bases from V and 5 bases from J, with 7 bases between. The CDR3 spans 13 residues. Germline values: CDR1 SGHNT, CDR2 YENEEA. This receptor was taken from an adult who received the AZD1222 COVID-19 vaccine. Specimen: peripheral blood, collected 28 days after the second AZD1222 dose. The chain is built from TRBV11-3 and TRBJ1-2; TRBD1 is a possible D gene (5 bases). CDR3 DNA: TGTGCCAGCAGCTTAGACAGGGTGTATGGCTACACCTTC. Translation: CASSLDRVYGYTF.